This entry describes one TCR beta chain. RNA extraction was followed by reverse transcription into cDNA, which acted as the sequencing template. This table comes from immunoSEQ multiplex PCR, and its TCRdb copy is limited to in-frame clones, with some not included. The repertoire includes approximately 160,000 clones, less than 70% of them detected once, and approximately 15% sits in the top ten. This record belongs to a study of CD8+ T cells in alopecia areata. Overall study: The study gave tofacitinib for 6 to 18 months, then 6 months off drug.

The treatment denotes: oral pan-JAK inhibitor, 5-10 mg twice daily. Researchers took lesional scalp punch biopsies and peripheral blood from people who were alopecia areata patients. Germline V CDR1 and CDR2: GTSNPN, SVGIG (reference sequence). The CDR3 loop spans 14 amino acids. Trimming shortened V by 2 bases and J by 0 bases, and 8 bases separated the two germline ends. Here the sequenced sample was CD4+ T cells sorted from blood, taken at week 24, from a patient treated with tofacitinib. This chain links TRBV30 with TRBJ1-5; perhaps TRBD1 as D (5 bases). This clonotype originated in a human donor with alopecia areata. The CDR3 sequence is CAWSQRGSNQPQHF. The CDR3 region has the DNA TGTGCCTGGAGTCAAAGGGGTAGCAATCAGCCCCAGCATTTT.